This TCR beta chain derives from a study of regulatory T cells in long-lasting Graves disease. Study as a whole: Treatment with antithyroid drugs for over 5 years, together with positive TSH receptor antibodies, meant persistent Graves' disease.

This CDR3 region has 13 residues. Germline CDR1 reads MNHNS; CDR2 reads SASEGT. Trimming shortened V by 6 bases and J by 2 bases, and 10 bases separated the two germline ends. This clonotype was counted at least ten times. According to the study, TCR beta libraries were built with iRepertoire HTBI primers and CDR3-region Arm-PCR. TCRdb processed the multiplex PCR reads anew with MiXCR; each CDR3 protein has one entry. The sample contains hundreds of thousands of distinct CDR3 sequences, roughly 23% of which appear only once. The time point: persistent/refractory GD, antithyroid drugs over 5 years with positive TRAb. The TCR library was prepared using RNA isolated from PBMCs. The patient group derived from an endocrinology department in Xi'an, China.

The chain joins TRBV6-1 to TRBJ1-2; D is undetermined. Source: peripheral blood mononuclear cells (PBMCs), taken when the disease was refractory, from a patient treated with antithyroid drugs. This TCR derives from a female donor with Graves disease. The CDR3 bases are TGTGCCAGCAGCCCCGGGAACAACTATGGCTACACCTTC. Amino acids: CASSPGNNYGYTF.